The T cell receptor (beta chain) described here comes from a study of cytomegalovirus exposure and HLA in healthy donors. V lost 5 bases to trimming and J lost 5 bases, with 21 bases between them. The CDR3 length is 16 residues. CDR1 and CDR2 from the germline V gene are MNHEY and SMNVEV (reference sequence). The PCR was carried out with 60 Vbeta primers and 13 Jbeta primers. Clones were sequenced by immunoSEQ multiplex PCR, and TCRdb holds only the in-frame ones, with some missing. The sample shows under 200,000 clones, 79% of them seen only once. The V gene is TRBV27, the J gene TRBJ2-5; tentative D call: TRBD1 (7 bases). This sequence originates from a woman in her fifties or sixties in good health and CMV-seronegative. The sequenced sample consisted of PBMCs. As DNA, the CDR3 is TGTGCCAGCAGTGCCACAGGGGACTCGCCAGGGGAGACCCAGTACTTC. Its translation is CASSATGDSPGETQYF.